A single sample is the source of the 24 T cell receptor beta chains below, sequenced in a study of T cells in Graves' hyperthyroidism and ophthalmopathy. Regions amplified from RNA transcripts were the TCR beta CDR3 regions. A set of HTBI primers served as the primers for a first-round RT-PCR of the TCR CDR3. MiXCR, run by TCRdb on the multiplex PCR reads, gives a single entry per CDR3 protein. The data hold about 400,000 distinct CDR3 sequences, with about 14% observed a single time. The specimen sequenced was blood. Receptors were obtained from a man in his fifties or sixties with Graves' ophthalmopathy.

This clonotype has at least ten counts. J is TRBJ2-7 and V is TRBV20-1; 11 bases are a match to TRBD2. Trimming cost V 4 bases and J 2 bases; bases outside gene matches: 4. There are 14 residues in the CDR3. CDR1 is DFQATT, CDR2 SNEGSKA, per germline (reference sequence). The CDR3 loop reads CSATGLAAAYEQYF. The CDR3 nucleotides are TGCAGTGCTACGGGACTAGCGGCCGCCTACGAGCAGTACTTC.

Ten or more counts support this clonotype. This chain joins TRBV12-3 or TRBV12-4 and TRBJ2-1; D is unclear. Trimming pared 3 bases from V and 4 bases from J, leaving 4 bases between. This CDR3 is 12 amino acids long. As DNA, the CDR3 is TGTGCCAGCAGTTTTTCGTACAATGAGCAGTTCTTC. As protein: CASSFSYNEQFF.

This clonotype was detected ten times or more. The V call is TRBV6-1, the J call TRBJ2-7; weak D call: TRBD1 (7 bases). CDR3 length: 16 residues. Trimming left V 1 base short and J 2 bases short, with 15 bases between. Germline CDR1 and CDR2: MNHNS and SASEGT. The CDR3 loop is CASSEGGGGFPYEQYF. CDR3 DNA sequence: TGTGCCAGCAGTGAAGGAGGAGGGGGCTTCCCCTACGAGCAGTACTTC.

The chain couples TRBV27 to TRBJ1-3; D not resolved. The CDR3 is 17 residues long. V was shortened by 2 bases and J by 0 bases, with 14 bases between the two germline ends. Germline loops: CDR1 MNHEY, CDR2 SMNVEV (reference sequence). The CDR3 sequence is CASSLVGRKLSGNTIYF. The CDR3 nucleotides are TGTGCCAGCAGTTTAGTAGGACGGAAACTCTCTGGAAACACCATATATTTT.

At least ten counts were recorded for this clonotype. This chain links TRBV11-2 with TRBJ2-1; 9 bases are shared with TRBD2. Germline V lookup: CDR1 SGHAT, CDR2 FQNNGV. This CDR3 spans 16 amino acids. With 5 bases clipped from V and 8 bases from J, the junction kept 13 bases outside the gene matches. CDR3 in DNA: TGTGCCAGCAGCAGTGGGGCCCTAGCGGGGCTCGATGAGCAGTTCTTC. Translated: CASSSGALAGLDEQFF.

The V gene is TRBV29-1, the J gene TRBJ2-3, with a weak D call TRBD1 (5 bases). The CDR3 is 13 amino acids. V gave up 6 bases and J gave up 4 bases, with 14 bases separating them. Germline CDR1 SQVTM, CDR2 ANQGSEA. The CDR3 region is CSVVGVRADTQYF. The CDR3 DNA sequence: TGCAGCGTGGTAGGGGTTCGCGCAGATACGCAGTATTTT.

This clonotype was recorded a few times. The chain links TRBV6-2 or TRBV6-3 to TRBJ2-6; TRBD2 aligns across 7 bases. V gave up 2 bases and J gave up 3 bases; unmatched junction bases: 1. The CDR3 sequence is 15 residues long. In germline, CDR1 is MNHEY, CDR2 SVGEGT. The CDR3 DNA is TGTGCCAGCAGTTACCCGGGAGGTGGGGCCAACGTCCTGACTTTC. Its protein is CASSYPGGGANVLTF.

This clonotype occurred many times. The gene calls are TRBV3-1 and TRBJ2-3; no clear D. This CDR3 has 13 residues. The V end was cut by 1 base, the J end by 6 bases, with 8 bases between. Germline CDR1 and CDR2: LGHDT and YNNKEL (reference sequence). The CDR3 region is CASSQVPVDTQYF. For the CDR3, the DNA is TGTGCCAGCAGCCAAGTCCCTGTGGATACGCAGTATTTT.

The chain is built from TRBV12-3 or TRBV12-4 and TRBJ1-5, with D perhaps matching TRBD1 (5 bases). V gave up 4 bases and J gave up 4 bases, with 14 bases separating them. The CDR3 contains 15 residues. This CDR3 reads CASSYPGVPNQPQHF. In DNA form, the CDR3 reads TGTGCCAGCAGTTACCCGGGGGTCCCAAATCAGCCCCAGCATTTT.

This clonotype was seen a handful of times. The rearrangement links TRBV5-1 to TRBJ2-1; D possibly matches TRBD1 or TRBD2 (5 bases each). Germline V gene sequence: CDR1 SGHRS, CDR2 YFSETQ. Trimming shortened V by 4 bases and J by 8 bases, and 13 bases separated the two germline ends. CDR3 length equals 13 residues. The CDR3 DNA is TGCGCCAGCAGCCCTGGGACCGCCTATGAGCAGTTCTTC. Translated: CASSPGTAYEQFF.

This clonotype was observed many times. The chain recombines TRBV28 with TRBJ2-1; 7 bases are a match to TRBD2. From germline, CDR1 is MDHEN and CDR2 SYDVKM. The CDR3 contains 14 residues. V was clipped by 3 bases and J by 8 bases; unmatched bases: 7. CDR3 sequence (DNA): TGTGCCAGCAGTTTCCCCACTAGCGTCTATGAGCAGTTCTTC. Translating it yields CASSFPTSVYEQFF.

This sequence joins TRBV28 and TRBJ2-7; 8 bases line up with TRBD1. Germline values: CDR1 MDHEN, CDR2 SYDVKM. V lost 6 bases to trimming and J lost 4 bases; unmatched junction nucleotides: 2. This CDR3 has 12 residues. CDR3 in DNA: TGTGCCAGCAGGACAGGGGAGTACGAGCAGTACTTC. Residues: CASRTGEYEQYF.

This clonotype showed up many times. This chain connects TRBV3-1 to TRBJ1-2; possibly TRBD1 for D (6 bases). This CDR3 spans 14 amino acids. Trimming shortened V by 0 bases and J by 7 bases, and 12 bases separated the two germline ends. CDR1 and CDR2 (germline): LGHDT, YNNKEL (reference sequence). The CDR3 protein is CASSQDHRETGYTF. CDR3 DNA sequence: TGTGCCAGCAGCCAAGATCACAGGGAGACTGGCTACACCTTC.

Many counts were recorded for this clonotype. The V call is TRBV12-3 or TRBV12-4, the J call TRBJ2-3; possibly TRBD2 for D (6 bases). The CDR3 contains 13 residues. V dropped 7 bases and J dropped 0 bases, with 8 bases sitting between them. The CDR3 is CASIAGSTDTQYF. The CDR3 DNA reads TGTGCCAGCATCGCGGGAAGCACAGATACGCAGTATTTT.

On this clonotype: A junction boundary mismatches the germline segment, possibly from a read error. The J gene is TRBJ1-2, the V gene TRBV3-1; 7 bases fit TRBD1. Germline V gene lookup returns CDR1 LGHDT and CDR2 YNNKEL (reference sequence). This CDR3 is 15 amino acids long. The DNA for the CDR3 is TGTGCCAGCAGCCAAGAGAGGGGGCTTGGTCATGGCTACGCCTTC. It encodes CASSQERGLGHGYAF.

This clonotype was seen at least ten times. The rearrangement links TRBV28 to TRBJ2-7, with unresolved D. This CDR3 is 17 amino acids long. V was clipped by 2 bases and J by 3 bases, with 20 bases between them. Germline V gene sequence: CDR1 MDHEN, CDR2 SYDVKM. The CDR3 nucleotides read TGTGCCAGCAGTTTACCGCTGGTTAATCAACTACTCTACGAGCAGTACTTC. As protein: CASSLPLVNQLLYEQYF.

V and J are TRBV19 and TRBJ1-2; TRBD1 is a possible D gene (5 bases). The germline V and J ends were trimmed by 3 bases and 4 bases, with 15 bases remaining between them. Germline V gene data show CDR1 as LNHDA and CDR2 as SQIVND (reference sequence). The CDR3 extends over 15 amino acids. The CDR3 loop is CASSIRGSGFYGYTF. For the CDR3, the DNA is TGTGCCAGTAGTATTAGGGGCAGTGGCTTCTATGGCTACACCTTC.

This sequence joins TRBV6-4 and TRBJ2-7; TRBD2 agrees at 16 bases. Looked up from germline, CDR1 is MRHNA and CDR2 is SNTAGT. V shed 6 bases, J shed 7 bases, and the junction held 15 bases outside the gene matches. The CDR3 has 18 amino acids. As DNA, the CDR3 is TGTGCCAGCAGAAGAGAGGGGACTAGCGGGAGGGCCTTCGAAGAGCAGTACTTC. This encodes CASRREGTSGRAFEEQYF.

With respect to this clonotype: This may be a read error: a much more frequent sequence differs by one nucleotide. V gene TRBV7-3 combines with J gene TRBJ2-1; 8 bases line up with TRBD2. The J segment lost 9 bases and the V segment lost 4 bases, leaving 14 bases of the junction unmatched. The CDR3 totals 16 residues. Germline values: CDR1 SGHTA, CDR2 FQGTGA. The CDR3 reads CASSSTLTGGRGEQFF. CDR3 bases: TGTGCCAGCAGCTCCACGCTAACGGGAGGGCGCGGTGAGCAGTTCTTC.

There are many counts of this clonotype. The chain uses TRBV20-1 and TRBJ2-5; 9 nucleotides align to TRBD1. Germline V CDR1 and CDR2: DFQATT, SNEGSKA (reference sequence). The CDR3 runs to 19 residues. Trimming cost V 5 bases and J 0 bases; bases outside gene matches: 19. CDR3 loop: CSAHPLPTPGTGYQETQYF. In DNA, the CDR3 is TGCAGTGCTCACCCCCTACCAACCCCCGGGACAGGGTACCAAGAGACCCAGTACTTC.

The table lists this clonotype with many counts. The V and J genes are TRBV12-3 or TRBV12-4 and TRBJ2-3; TRBD2 matches 12 bases. V lost 7 bases and J lost 2; bases outside the gene matches: 7. The CDR3 runs to 16 residues. This CDR3 reads CASTSWTSGNTDTQYF. As DNA, the CDR3 is TGTGCCAGCACCTCATGGACTAGCGGGAACACAGATACGCAGTATTTT.

This clonotype came up many times. This chain uses TRBV18 with TRBJ1-1, with D maybe TRBD1 (6 bases). In germline, CDR1 is KGHSH, CDR2 LQKENI. This CDR3 has 16 amino acids. Trimming took off 2 bases at V and 4 bases at J, with 17 bases between the two ends. CDR3 DNA sequence: TGTGCCAGCTCACCAGTCGCCTTAGGGGGTATCACTGAAGCTTTCTTT. Its translation: CASSPVALGGITEAFF. Full variable domain (missing parts from reference TRBV18 and TRBJ1-1): NAGVMQNPRHLVRRRGQEARLRCSPMKGHSHVYWYRQLPEEGLKFMVYLQKENIIDESGMPKERFSAEFPKEGPSILRIQQVVRGDSAAYFCASSPVALGGITEAFFGQGTRLTVV.

CDR3 loop: CASSESPSRSEQFF. Written as DNA, the CDR3 is TGTGCCAGCAGTGAAAGCCCTTCGAGGAGTGAGCAGTTCTTC. V usage is TRBV2 and J usage is TRBJ2-1, with D unresolved. The CDR3 length is 14 residues. The V gene's germline CDR1 is SNHLY and CDR2 FYNNEI. V lost 2 bases, J lost 9 bases, and 14 bases lay in between.

This clonotype has at least ten counts. V gene TRBV6-1 combines with J gene TRBJ2-7; 8 nucleotides match TRBD1. The V and J ends lost 10 bases and 3 bases, in that order; junction bases with no gene match: 11. This CDR3 has 14 amino acids. Per germline, CDR1 MNHNS and CDR2 SASEGT. The CDR3 coding sequence is TGTGCCACACGAAACAGGGGGACGCTCTACGAGCAGTACTTC. It translates to CATRNRGTLYEQYF.